This T cell receptor beta chain was captured in a study of blood T cell repertoires in COVID-19. Study as a whole: Acute and convalescent COVID-19 samples came from the United States, Italy and Spain. PBMCs, B-cell-depleted T cells, or T cells were the source of the cDNA or gDNA that made up the material.

V dropped 6 bases and J dropped 6; count of bases not matched to a gene: 20. Germline loops: CDR1 LNHDA, CDR2 SQIVND (reference sequence). The CDR3 runs 20 residues. Assay: immunoSEQ multiplex PCR; the TCRdb copy retains only in-frame clones and omits some. The data hold 140,000 or so clones, with 65% to 80% observed a single time. The V and J genes are TRBV19 and TRBJ2-1, with 13 bases that match TRBD2. The receptor's source is a man aged 45 to 65 with acute or convalescent COVID-19. The sequenced sample was peripheral blood. CDR3 sequence (DNA): TGTGCCAGTAGGCCAAGGGGGCCTCGGACTAGCGGGGGAAATGGCAATGAGCAGTTCTTC. Amino acid sequence: CASRPRGPRTSGGNGNEQFF.